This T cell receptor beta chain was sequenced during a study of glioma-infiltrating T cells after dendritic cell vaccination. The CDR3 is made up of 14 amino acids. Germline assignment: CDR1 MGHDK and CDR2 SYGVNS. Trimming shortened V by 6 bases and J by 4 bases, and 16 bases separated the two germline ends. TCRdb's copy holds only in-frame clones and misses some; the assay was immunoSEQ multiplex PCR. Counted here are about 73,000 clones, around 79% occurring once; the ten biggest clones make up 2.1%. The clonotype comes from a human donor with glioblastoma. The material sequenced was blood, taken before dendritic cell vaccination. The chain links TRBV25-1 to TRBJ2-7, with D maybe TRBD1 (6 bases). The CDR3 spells CASSPIQGWYEQYF. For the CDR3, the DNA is TGTGCCAGCAGCCCCATACAGGGCTGGTACGAGCAGTACTTC.